The 18 T cell receptor beta chains presented below share a single source sample, sequenced in a study of T cells in women clearing cervical HPV infection. Sequencing was performed with immunoSEQ multiplex PCR; in TCRdb, only in-frame clones are kept and a portion is missing. This table holds tens of thousands of clones. The specimen sequenced was blood buffy coat. The source of these receptors is a woman aged 18-70 years with a cervical HPV16 infection that either progressed to CIN3+ or cleared (not recorded which).

As for this clone: The sequence runs out 3 residues before the end of the CDR3; the remainder is reconstructed from the germline J gene. This chain links TRBV11-3 with TRBJ2-1; D is ambiguous. The germline gives CDR1 SGHNT, CDR2 YENEEA. The CDR3 spans 13 residues. Between the trimmed V and J ends, which lost 2 bases and 7 bases, there was a span of 9 bases. The CDR3 DNA, read in part, is TGTGCCAGCAGCTTATCTAGATGGAATGAG. Translating it yields CASSLSRWNE. The entire CDR3 sequence reads CASSLSRWNEQFF.

On this clone: From the germline J gene comes the end of the CDR3, since the read stops 3 residues before it. The chain carries TRBV7-9 and TRBJ2-5, with 9 bases identical to TRBD2. The CDR3 totals 15 residues. Germline CDR1 reads SEHNR; CDR2 reads FQNEAQ (reference sequence). The junction had 5 bases not matched to a gene; V was cut back by 4 bases and J by 2 bases. The CDR3 bases that were read are TGTGCCAGCAGCTCGACTAGCGGAGTACAAGAGACC. This translates into CASSSTSGVQET. The entire CDR3 reads CASSSTSGVQETQYF. Full variable domain (missing parts from reference TRBV7-9 and TRBJ2-5): DTGVSQNPRHKITKRGQNVTFRCDPISEHNRLYWYRQTLGQGPEFLTYFQNEAQLEKSRLLSDRFSAERPKGSFSTLEIQRTEQGDSAMYLCASSSTSGVQETQYFGPGTRLLVL.

In regard to this clone: The read ends 3 residues before the CDR3 terminus; that terminus is restored from the germline J gene. The V call is TRBV29-1, the J call TRBJ1-6; D is possibly TRBD1 (5 bases). Trimming took 7 bases from V and 2 from J, leaving 9 bases between them. In germline, CDR1 is SQVTM, CDR2 ANQGSEA. The CDR3 has 13 amino acids. The CDR3 loop is CSARQTYNSPLHF. The sequenced CDR3 bases are TGCAGCGCTCGACAGACCTATAATTCACCC.

Details on this clone: The read ends 3 residues shy of where the CDR3 ends; the end is completed using the germline J gene. V is TRBV5-1 and J is TRBJ2-2; tentative D call: TRBD1 (5 bases). The CDR3 covers 14 residues. Germline values: CDR1 SGHRS, CDR2 YFSETQ. The V gene lost 4 bases and the J gene lost 1 base, with 8 bases spanning the gap. The DNA read from the CDR3 is TGCGCCAGCAGCGGGGCACAGAACACCGGGGAG. Protein product: CASSGAQNTGE. The entire CDR3 reads CASSGAQNTGELFF.

On this clone itself: The read ends 3 residues early relative to the CDR3; the germline J gene fills the gap. The chain carries TRBV29-1 and TRBJ1-6, with a weak D call TRBD1 (6 bases). The germline CDR1 and CDR2 sequences are SQVTM and ANQGSEA. The CDR3 runs to 14 residues. V was cut by 5 bases and J by 8 bases, with 16 bases left in between. The CDR3 bases that were read are TGCAGCGTTAAGAGTGGGACATCCTATTCACCC. Translating gives CSVKSGTSYSP. Given in full, the CDR3 is CSVKSGTSYSPLHF.

The part of the CDR3 DNA that was read is TGTGCCAGCAGTGAAGGAGGGTTTTCTGAA. It specifies CASSEGGFSE. The full CDR3 protein reads CASSEGGFSEAFF. The rearrangement links TRBV2 to TRBJ1-1; D is unresolved. The read terminates 3 residues ahead of where the CDR3 ends, so the germline J gene completes it. Germline lookup yields CDR1 SNHLY and CDR2 FYNNEI. V lost 1 base and J lost 6, with 9 bases in between. The CDR3 runs to 13 residues. Filled out from reference TRBV2 and TRBJ1-1, the complete variable domain reads EPEVTQTPSHQVTQMGQEVILRCVPISNHLYFYWYRQILGQKVEFLVSFYNNEISEKSEIFDDQFSVERPDGSNFTLKIRSTKLEDSAMYFCASSEGGFSEAFFGQGTRLTVV.

Of note for this clone: The read terminates 3 residues before the CDR3 end, so the remaining end is supplied by the germline J gene. J is TRBJ1-1 and V is TRBV7-6; tentative D call: TRBD1 (5 bases). The CDR3 has 16 amino acids. Germline CDR1 reads SGHVS; CDR2 reads FNYEAQ. Trimming pared 3 bases from V and 2 bases from J, leaving 16 bases between. This CDR3 is CASSFSPGRDNTEAFF. CDR3 DNA (partial): TGTGCCAGCAGCTTCAGTCCGGGCAGGGATAACACTGAA.

In regard to this clone: Read coverage stops 3 residues before the CDR3 terminus; the germline J gene supplies the remainder. The V call is TRBV20-1, the J call TRBJ2-1, with D unclear. V shed 3 bases and J shed 0 bases, with 9 bases lying between them. Per the germline V gene, CDR1 is DFQATT and CDR2 is SNEGSKA (reference sequence). CDR3 size: 14 residues. Partial CDR3 DNA: TGCAGTGCTAGGCGGCAAACCTCCTACAATGAG. It specifies CSARRQTSYNE. The CDR3 as a whole reads CSARRQTSYNEQFF.

On this clone: The read falls 3 residues short of the CDR3 end, and the missing part is taken from the germline J gene. The rearrangement links TRBV19 to TRBJ1-6; 8 bases agree with TRBD1. This CDR3 is 15 amino acids long. Germline V lookup: CDR1 LNHDA, CDR2 SQIVND (reference sequence). V shed 3 bases, J shed 10 bases, and the junction held 8 bases outside the gene matches. CDR3 DNA, as far as it was read: TGTGCCAGTAGTATTCTGGGCAGGGGGCGGTCACCC. Encoded protein: CASSILGRGRSP. The full-length CDR3 reads as CASSILGRGRSPLHF.

Turning to this clone: The CDR3 extends 3 residues past the end of the read, so its final part is completed from the germline J gene. V gene TRBV7-9 combines with J gene TRBJ2-4; D is perhaps TRBD2 (5 bases). Germline values: CDR1 SEHNR, CDR2 FQNEAQ (reference sequence). CDR3 length: 13 amino acids. Partial CDR3 DNA: TGTGCCAGCAGCTTAGGAGGGCACCATGGT. Amino acids: CASSLGGHHG. The CDR3, in full, reads CASSLGGHHGQYF.

With regard to this clone: An end of the junction does not agree with germline; a read error may underlie this. The read ends 3 residues before the CDR3 terminus; that terminus is restored from the germline J gene. The chain combines TRBV7-2 with TRBJ1-4; D is undetermined. CDR1 is SGHTA and CDR2 is FQGNSA in the germline V gene. There are 15 residues in the CDR3. Incomplete CDR3 DNA: TGTGCCAGCAGCCTAGCTTCGGGGTTTAATGAAAAA. Its protein product is CASSLASGFNEK. The CDR3 reads in full as CASSLASGFNEKLFF.

For this clone: The CDR3 extends 3 residues past the end of the read, so its final part is completed from the germline J gene. This chain links TRBV2 with TRBJ2-5; 8 nucleotides match TRBD1. Per germline, CDR1 SNHLY and CDR2 FYNNEI. CDR3 length: 16 residues. The J segment lost 5 bases and the V segment lost 4 bases, leaving 12 bases of the junction unmatched. CDR3 protein: CASSGTGQTMVETQYF. The covered CDR3 bases are TGTGCCAGCAGTGGGACAGGGCAAACCATGGTGGAGACC. The full variable domain, completed using reference TRBV2 and TRBJ2-5, is EPEVTQTPSHQVTQMGQEVILRCVPISNHLYFYWYRQILGQKVEFLVSFYNNEISEKSEIFDDQFSVERPDGSNFTLKIRSTKLEDSAMYFCASSGTGQTMVETQYFGPGTRLLVL.

A remark on this clone: The CDR3 extends 3 residues past the end of the read, so its final part is completed from the germline J gene. This chain uses TRBV20-1 with TRBJ2-1, with TRBD2 matching over 7 bases. Losses at the gene ends were 0 bases for V and 3 bases for J; bases not matched to a gene: 5. The CDR3 extends over 15 amino acids. The V gene's germline CDR1 is DFQATT and CDR2 SNEGSKA (reference sequence). CDR3 DNA (partial): TGCAGTGCTAGAGAGGTGGCGGGGGACTACAATGAG. The encoded protein is CSAREVAGDYNE. The whole CDR3 sequence reads CSAREVAGDYNEQFF.

As regards this clone: The read ends 3 residues before the CDR3 terminus; that terminus is restored from the germline J gene. V is TRBV6-2 or TRBV6-3 and J is TRBJ1-6, with D unresolved. The V end lost 10 bases, the J end lost 5 bases, and 9 bases lay between the germline ends. This CDR3 is 12 amino acids long. Germline loops: CDR1 MNHEY, CDR2 SVGEGT. CDR3: CATAADNSPLHF. The covered CDR3 bases are TGTGCCACCGCGGCCGATAATTCACCC.

With respect to this clone: The missing CDR3 end, 3 residues past where the read stops, is filled in from the germline J gene. V and J are TRBV6-2 or TRBV6-3 and TRBJ1-1, with TRBD1 matching over 12 bases. The CDR3 length is 14 residues. CDR1 and CDR2 (germline): MNHEY, SVGEGT. The part of the CDR3 DNA that was read is TGTGCCAGCAGTTACGGGACAGGGGGCTACGAG. Amino acid sequence: CASSYGTGGYE. The whole CDR3 protein is CASSYGTGGYEAFF.

Details on this clone: The read stops 3 residues short of the end of the CDR3; the missing end is completed from the germline J gene. This sequence joins TRBV7-6 and TRBJ2-2; D could derive from TRBD1 or TRBD2 (5 bases each). The CDR3 consists of 16 residues. Germline CDR1 and CDR2: SGHVS and FNYEAQ. Deletions cut 2 bases from V and 5 bases from J, with 15 bases between. The CDR3 region is CASSLKGPEGTGELFF. Partial CDR3 DNA: TGTGCCAGCAGCTTAAAGGGGCCCGAGGGAACCGGGGAG. The complete variable domain, with remaining parts taken from reference TRBV7-6 and TRBJ2-2, reads GAGVSQSPRYKVTKRGQDVALRCDPISGHVSLYWYRQALGQGPEFLTYFNYEAQQDKSGLPNDRFSAERPEGSISTLTIQRTEQRDSAMYRCASSLKGPEGTGELFFGEGSRLTVL.

About this clone: From the germline J gene comes the end of the CDR3, since the read stops 3 residues before it. The rearrangement uses TRBV2 and TRBJ2-2, with D possibly TRBD1 on 6 matching bases. The CDR3 is 15 amino acids. The germline V gene encodes CDR1 SNHLY and CDR2 FYNNEI. Deletions cut 3 bases from V and 4 bases from J, with 12 bases between. This CDR3 is CASSDRDRTTGELFF. CDR3 DNA (partial): TGTGCCAGCAGTGACCGTGACAGGACCACCGGGGAG.

For this clone: The read terminates 3 residues before the CDR3 end, so the remaining end is supplied by the germline J gene. V is TRBV5-1 and J is TRBJ2-2; 11 bases map to TRBD2. The CDR3 contains 17 residues. Germline CDR1 SGHRS, CDR2 YFSETQ. J lost 4 bases, V lost 2 bases, and 7 bases had no gene match. CDR3 DNA (partial): TGCGCCAGCAGCTTCAAACCCGGGACTAGCGGCACCGGGGAG. Translated, it gives CASSFKPGTSGTGE. The CDR3 in its entirety is CASSFKPGTSGTGELFF.